A selection of T cell receptor beta chains follows, all from one sample in a study of T cell changes during pregnancy in multiple sclerosis. Profiled with immunoSEQ multiplex PCR; TCRdb holds only in-frame clones, not every one. The sample includes tens of thousands of clones, just under 95% of them seen just once. The sample consisted of peripheral blood, taken in the third trimester of pregnancy. The receptors originated from a female donor with multiple sclerosis, enrolled in a pregnancy study. The CDR3 runs from the conserved cysteine through the conserved F or W. D genes are given only for firm matches. The size entry is marked missing in some rows and otherwise reads once, few, many or a size class.

V	J	D	size	DNA	CDR3
TRBV5-1	TRBJ1-4	-	-	TGCGCCAGCAGCTTGTCCGTAGCTAATGAAAAACTGTTTTTT	CASSLSVANEKLFF
TRBV27	TRBJ2-3	TRBD2	-	TGTGCCAGCAGTTTCGGGACTAGCGGGAGGAGGGATACGCAGTATTTT	CASSFGTSGRRDTQYF
TRBV19	TRBJ1-5	TRBD1	-	TGTGCCAGTAGTATAGTTGGGACAGTTAGCAATCAGCCCCAGCATTTT	CASSIVGTVSNQPQHF
TRBV4-1	TRBJ2-1	-	-	TGCGCCAGCAGCCAGGGGGCCTACACGAATAATGAGCAGTTCTTC	CASSQGAYTNNEQFF
TRBV4-1	TRBJ2-5	-	-	TGCGCCAGCAGCCAAGTTAAGGACTATCCAAAAGAGACCCAGTACTTC	CASSQVKDYPKETQYF
TRBV29-1	TRBJ2-2	-	-	TGCAGCGTTGGAGGTAGCGGAGGGGCCGGGGAGCTGTTTTTT	CSVGGSGGAGELFF
TRBV5-1	TRBJ2-7	-	-	TGCGCCAGCAGCTTGGTTGGAGGGCCCAGATACGAGCAGTACTTC	CASSLVGGPRYEQYF
TRBV19	TRBJ1-5	TRBD1	-	TGTGCCAGTAGTCGGACAGGGGGTCAGCCCCAGCATTTT	CASSRTGGQPQHF
TRBV6-1	TRBJ1-2	-	-	TGTGCCAGCAGTGTCGGTTTCTATGGCTACACCTTC	CASSVGFYGYTF
TRBV28	TRBJ1-5	TRBD1	-	TGTGCCAGCAGTTGGGGGGACAGAAGCAATCAGCCCCAGCATTTT	CASSWGDRSNQPQHF
TRBV6-7	TRBJ2-1	TRBD2	once	TGTGCCAGCAGTTACGCCCGGACTAGCGGGAGACGGCAGTTCTTC	CASSYARTSGRRQFF
TRBV7-8	TRBJ2-5	-	-	TGTGCCAGCAGCTGGGGGCCACGAGGAGAGACCCAGTACTTC	CASSWGPRGETQYF
TRBV9	TRBJ2-1	TRBD2	-	TGTGCCAGCAGCGTAATTGGCGGGAGGGCCACCTACAATGAGCAGTTCTTC	CASSVIGGRATYNEQFF
TRBV19	TRBJ2-1	TRBD2	-	TGTGCCAGTAGTATTTCGACTAGCATAGTCTACAATGAGCAGTTCTTC	CASSISTSIVYNEQFF
TRBV7-8	TRBJ2-5	-	-	TGTGCCAGCAGCATAGGGGGGCAGACCCAGTACTTC	CASSIGGQTQYF